Listed below are T cell receptor beta chains from one sample, sequenced in a study of T cell responses to AZD1222 COVID-19 vaccine. The method was immunoSEQ multiplex PCR; TCRdb's version includes in-frame clones alone and lacks a portion of them. The sample gives some 83,000 clones, around 89% of which show up once; 5% to 6% is in the top ten. Sequencing was performed on peripheral blood, taken 28 days after the second AZD1222 dose. The receptors were sampled from an adult who received the AZD1222 COVID-19 vaccine. Each CDR3 is given with its conserved first and last residue. The order of the fields is clone size, D gene, V gene, J gene, CDR3 DNA, CDR3 protein. A D gene is named only where the DNA matches it firmly. Size tells how often a clone was seen (once, few, many) or the class of an expanded clone, and some rows leave it out.

>-|TRBD1|TRBV27|TRBJ2-5
TGTGCCAGCAGTTCGAACAGGGGGCGATGGGAGACCCAGTACTTC
CASSSNRGRWETQYF
>-|-|TRBV4-1|TRBJ1-1
TGCGCCAGCAGCCAAGGGCGGACAAACACTGAAGCTTTCTTT
CASSQGRTNTEAFF
>once|-|TRBV24-1|TRBJ1-1
TGTGCCACCCGATTCGGGGGGTCCATGAACACTGAAGCTTTCTTT
CATRFGGSMNTEAFF
>-|-|TRBV27|TRBJ1-5
TGTGCCAGCAGTTCCGGACAGCCTCCCCAGCATTTT
CASSSGQPPQHF
>once|-|TRBV19|TRBJ1-1
TGTGCCAGTAGACAGGGTTGGAACACTGAAGCTTTCTTT
CASRQGWNTEAFF
>-|TRBD1|TRBV19|TRBJ1-1
TGTGCCAGTAGACTGACCGGGACAGGGGTTACTGAAGCTTTCTTT
CASRLTGTGVTEAFF
>-|TRBD1|TRBV27|TRBJ1-1
TGTGCCAGCAGTTTATCAGGGGGCCCGAACACTGAAGCTTTCTTT
CASSLSGGPNTEAFF
>-|-|TRBV18|TRBJ1-3
TGTGCCAGCTCGCCCTCTTCTGGAAACACCATATATTTT
CASSPSSGNTIYF
>-|TRBD2|TRBV15|TRBJ2-1
TGTGCCACCAGCAGAGAGCGGGGGGGCGGGTCTGAGCAGTTCTTC
CATSRERGGGSEQFF
>-|-|TRBV6-5|TRBJ1-1
TGTGCCAGCAGTTACTCGGGCCTCAAGGAAGCTTTCTTT
CASSYSGLKEAFF
>-|-|TRBV23-1|TRBJ2-1
TGCGCCAGCAGTCAGACAAAACCTCCTTCGATCTCCTACAATGAGCAGTTCTTC
CASSQTKPPSISYNEQFF
>-|-|TRBV7-2|TRBJ1-1
TGTGCCAGCAGCTTAGCTCCCCTAGCGGGCCGTGAAGCTTTCTTT
CASSLAPLAGREAFF
>-|-|TRBV30|TRBJ2-7
TGTGCCTGGAGTGCCACCTCTAGGGGAAAGCGGTACTTC
CAWSATSRGKRYF
>-|-|TRBV7-9|TRBJ1-2
TGTGCCAGCAGCTTAGAGGTCGTGCAGCCTGGCTACACCTTC
CASSLEVVQPGYTF
>-|-|TRBV6-5|TRBJ1-5
TGTGCCAGCAGTTGGACACAGTATCAGCCCCAGCATTTT
CASSWTQYQPQHF
>once|-|TRBV15|TRBJ2-7
TGTGCCACCAGCAGACTCCTAGGAGCAGGGGACTACGAGCAGTACTTC
CATSRLLGAGDYEQYF
>-|TRBD1|TRBV10-1|TRBJ1-2
TGCGCCAGCAGCGATCACAGGGGGCTAACGGAAGGCTACACCTTC
CASSDHRGLTEGYTF
>-|TRBD1|TRBV18|TRBJ1-4
TGTGCCAGCTCACCCGGGACAGCAACTAATGAAAAACTGTTTTTT
CASSPGTATNEKLFF
>once|-|TRBV10-3|TRBJ2-1
TGTGCCATCAGTGAGTCCACAGGTCCCGAGCAGTTCTTC
CAISESTGPEQFF
>-|TRBD1|TRBV5-6|TRBJ1-6
TGTGCCAGCAGACGGACAGGGGGTAGTCCACCCCTCCACTTT
CASRRTGGSPPLHF
>-|TRBD1|TRBV5-1|TRBJ1-2
TGCGCCAGCAGCTTGGATACAGGGGCGACTGGCTACACCTTC
CASSLDTGATGYTF
>-|-|TRBV9|TRBJ1-1
TGTGCCAGCAGCTACAGGACATACACTGAAGCTTTCTTT
CASSYRTYTEAFF
>-|TRBD1|TRBV7-9|TRBJ2-2
TGTGCCAGCAGCTTAGGGACAGGCACCGGGGAGCTGTTTTTT
CASSLGTGTGELFF
>once|-|TRBV24-1|TRBJ2-3
TGTGCCACCAGTGACCCACAGGGCACAGATACGCAGTATTTT
CATSDPQGTDTQYF
>-|-|TRBV2|TRBJ2-5
TGTGCCAGCAGTGAGCTCAAGCAGGGGTGGAAGACCCAGTACTTC
CASSELKQGWKTQYF
>once|-|TRBV5-1|TRBJ2-1
TGCGCCAGCAGCCCCCGGGCGGGGTCCTACAATGAGCAGTTCTTC
CASSPRAGSYNEQFF
>-|-|TRBV9|TRBJ1-6
TGTGCCAGCAGCGGGGGACCGCTGAGCTCCTATAATTCACCCCTCCACTTT
CASSGGPLSSYNSPLHF
>-|-|TRBV11-3|TRBJ1-1
TGTGCCAGCAGCCCCCCTTTCACTGAAGCTTTCTTT
CASSPPFTEAFF
>-|TRBD1|TRBV19|TRBJ1-1
TGTGCCAGTAGTATAAACGTTGCGGACAGGGGGAACACTGAAGCTTTCTTT
CASSINVADRGNTEAFF
>once|-|TRBV9|TRBJ1-1
TGTGCCAGCAGTTTAATAGGCACTGAAGCTTTCTTT
CASSLIGTEAFF
>-|-|TRBV5-1|TRBJ2-1
TGCGCCAGCAGCTTGGTAGGAGACGCAAACCAGTTCTTC
CASSLVGDANQFF